This TCR beta chain was captured by sequencing in a study of cytomegalovirus exposure and HLA in healthy donors. 13 Jbeta primers and 60 Vbeta primers were used for the PCR. Generated by immunoSEQ multiplex PCR, the TCRdb table keeps only in-frame clones and is missing some. Here the sample spans 42,000 or so clones, roughly half being singletons. Study-wide results and limits: Certain sequence variants were highly shared and formed a cluster, and this cluster was likely a sequencing artifact.

V shed 4 bases, J shed 3 bases, and the junction held 23 bases outside the gene matches. Germline assignment: CDR1 MDHEN and CDR2 SYDVKM. This CDR3 is 20 amino acids long. This clone was counted a few times. Its antigen is not known. The chain recombines TRBV28 with TRBJ1-2; TRBD1 matches 7 bases. Sample: PBMCs. This sequence was found in a human donor in good health. CDR3 amino acids: CASSSVRTGGSLGNHYGYTF. Written as DNA, the CDR3 is TGTGCCAGCAGTTCAGTCCGGACAGGCGGTTCGTTGGGGAATCACTATGGCTACACCTTC.